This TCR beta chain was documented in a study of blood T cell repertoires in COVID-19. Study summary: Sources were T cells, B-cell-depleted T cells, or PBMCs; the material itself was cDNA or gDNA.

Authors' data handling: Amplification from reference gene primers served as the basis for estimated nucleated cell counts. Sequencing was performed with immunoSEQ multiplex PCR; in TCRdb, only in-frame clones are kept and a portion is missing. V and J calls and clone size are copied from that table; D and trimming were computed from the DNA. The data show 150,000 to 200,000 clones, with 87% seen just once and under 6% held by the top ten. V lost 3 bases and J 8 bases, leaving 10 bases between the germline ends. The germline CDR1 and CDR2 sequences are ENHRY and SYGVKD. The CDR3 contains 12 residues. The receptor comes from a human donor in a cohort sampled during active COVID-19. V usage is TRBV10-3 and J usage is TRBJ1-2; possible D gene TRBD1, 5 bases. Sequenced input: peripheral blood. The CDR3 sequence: CAISDRAGGYTF. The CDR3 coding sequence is TGTGCCATCAGTGACAGGGCAGGCGGCTACACCTTC.